Here is one T cell receptor (beta chain) with its context. This entry is derived from a study of control samples from healthy donors and cancer patients. Clones were read by immunoSEQ multiplex PCR, and TCRdb kept only the in-frame ones, dropping some. The sample lists 70,000 to 85,000 clones, 75% to 85% occurring once. This CDR3 is built from 16 residues. Trimming removed 1 base from V and 0 bases from J, with 10 bases in between. Germline CDR1 is SGHTA and CDR2 is FQGNSA. What was sequenced was PBMCs. The sequence was obtained from a man in his fifties or sixties with head and neck cancer. The chain carries TRBV7-2 and TRBJ1-3; D is ambiguous. CDR3 loop: CASSLVVGNSGNTIYF. CDR3 nucleotides: TGTGCCAGCAGCTTAGTAGTAGGAAACTCTGGAAACACCATATATTTT. The variable domain in full, with the rest retrieved from reference TRBV7-2 and TRBJ1-3, is GAGVSQSPSNKVTEKGKDVELRCDPISGHTALYWYRQSLGQGLEFLIYFQGNSAPDKSGLPSDRFSAERTGGSVSTLTIQRTQQEDSAVYLCASSLVVGNSGNTIYFGEGSWLTVV.